What follows are 26 T cell receptor beta chains derived from one specimen sequenced in a study of siplizumab effects on memory and regulatory T cells. The data were produced by immunoSEQ multiplex PCR, yet TCRdb's version contains in-frame clones alone and is incomplete. The sample gives over 95,000 clones, 93% of which show up once; roughly 0.15% is in the top ten. The specimen was non-Treg CD4+ T cells sorted from blood. These receptor sequences come from a human donor in good health.

The rearrangement joins TRBV9 to TRBJ2-3, with D possibly TRBD2 on 6 matching bases. Trimming left V 0 bases short and J 5 bases short, with 10 bases between. This CDR3 comprises 14 residues. Germline lookup yields CDR1 SGDLS and CDR2 YYNGEE. The CDR3 loop reads CASSVALEGDTQYF. CDR3 nucleotide sequence: TGTGCCAGCAGCGTAGCTCTGGAGGGAGATACGCAGTATTTT.

The chain links TRBV6-6 to TRBJ2-7, with D tentatively TRBD1 (7 bases). V was trimmed by 8 bases and J by 7 bases, leaving 15 bases between them. The CDR3 sequence is 12 residues long. The V gene's germline CDR1 is MNHNY and CDR2 SVGAGI (reference sequence). The CDR3 nucleotides read TGTGCCAGCGCAACAGGGGCGGGGGAGCAGTACTTC. Translating gives CASATGAGEQYF.

The chain links TRBV6-5 to TRBJ2-2; the D gene is possibly TRBD2 (6 bases). In germline, CDR1 is MNHEY, CDR2 SVGAGI. V lost 10 bases to trimming and J lost 5 bases, with 14 bases between them. This CDR3 comprises 13 residues. The DNA of the CDR3 is TGTGCCACCCGACTAGACCCAACCGGGGAGCTGTTTTTT. Protein product: CATRLDPTGELFF.

The gene calls are TRBV19 and TRBJ2-3; 10 nucleotides agree with TRBD1. The CDR3 contains 16 residues. V was pared by 7 bases and J by 5 bases, with 12 bases of the junction left unmatched. Germline values: CDR1 LNHDA, CDR2 SQIVND (reference sequence). Written as DNA, the CDR3 is TGTGCCAGTATCTCCCCCGGGACAGGGGCGGGAGATACGCAGTATTTT. Translation gives CASISPGTGAGDTQYF.

The chain is built from TRBV6-1 and TRBJ1-2; D gene uncertain. The germline V gene has CDR1 MNHNS and CDR2 SASEGT. V dropped 6 bases and J dropped 4 bases, with 18 bases sitting between them. The CDR3 is made up of 15 amino acids. CDR3 in amino acids: CASSPSAPKGYGYTF. The CDR3, as DNA: TGTGCCAGCAGCCCTTCGGCCCCGAAGGGCTATGGCTACACCTTC.

The chain links TRBV7-2 to TRBJ2-7; a weak D match, TRBD2 (7 bases). Trimming removed 5 bases from V and 4 bases from J, with 21 bases in between. Germline loops: CDR1 SGHTA, CDR2 FQGNSA. This CDR3 comprises 16 residues. The CDR3 loop reads CASSVQGTGGPYEQYF. DNA for the CDR3: TGTGCCAGCAGCGTACAGGGAACGGGAGGTCCGTACGAGCAGTACTTC.

The gene calls are TRBV5-1 and TRBJ1-2, with 8 nucleotides matching TRBD1. The germline V gene has CDR1 SGHRS and CDR2 YFSETQ. The CDR3 is 12 residues long. The V gene end was trimmed by 6 bases and the J gene end by 4 bases; junction bases not matched to a gene: 2. CDR3 protein: CASTGTGYGYTF. The CDR3, as DNA: TGCGCCAGCACGGGGACAGGCTATGGCTACACCTTC.

The rearrangement links TRBV10-3 to TRBJ2-1, with a weak D call TRBD2 (6 bases). V lost 6 bases and J lost 9, with 18 bases in between. Germline V gives CDR1 ENHRY, CDR2 SYGVKD. This CDR3 has 14 amino acids. The CDR3 DNA is TGTGCCATCAGGGAGGGTTCGGGGTACGGTGAGCAGTTCTTC. This translates into CAIREGSGYGEQFF.

This clone appeared a single time. V gene TRBV2 combines with J gene TRBJ1-2, with a weak D call TRBD1 (6 bases). V lost 7 bases and J lost 8, with 23 bases in between. This CDR3 is 15 amino acids long. CDR1 is SNHLY, CDR2 FYNNEI, per germline. The chain's CDR3 is CASNGGGQPRGGYTF. CDR3 nucleotide sequence: TGTGCCAGCAATGGAGGGGGACAACCCCGTGGGGGCTACACCTTC.

V usage is TRBV20-1 and J usage is TRBJ2-3; tentatively, D is TRBD1 or TRBD2 (7 bases each). The CDR3 loop spans 11 amino acids. Deletions cut 5 bases from V and 12 bases from J, with 15 bases between. Germline V CDR1 and CDR2: DFQATT, SNEGSKA (reference sequence). CDR3: CSAPQGRVQYF. The CDR3 nucleotides read TGCAGTGCTCCACAGGGGAGGGTTCAGTATTTT.

The rearrangement joins TRBV10-1 to TRBJ2-4, with D hard to call. V was cut by 8 bases and J by 0 bases, with 14 bases left in between. The CDR3 totals 15 residues. Germline CDR1 is WNHNN and CDR2 is SYGVQD (reference sequence). In nucleotides, the CDR3 is TGCGCCAGCGGTCATCTAACCCTAGCCAAAAACATTCAGTACTTC. Amino acids: CASGHLTLAKNIQYF.

The V and J genes are TRBV15 and TRBJ2-7, with D possibly being TRBD2 (7 bases). V shed 5 bases and J shed 6 bases, with 20 bases lying between them. Germline V gene lookup returns CDR1 LNHNV and CDR2 YYDKDF (reference sequence). This CDR3 has 15 amino acids. CDR3 region: CATSLRGGSSIEQYF. CDR3 nucleotides: TGTGCCACCAGCCTGAGGGGGGGTAGTTCCATCGAGCAGTACTTC.

This chain connects TRBV2 to TRBJ2-7, with TRBD1 identical over 9 bases. Trimming took 5 bases from V and 7 from J; bases not matched to a gene: 6. The CDR3 is 13 amino acids. CDR1 and CDR2 from the germline V gene are SNHLY and FYNNEI. CDR3 region: CASSSQGALEQYF. The CDR3 DNA sequence: TGTGCCAGCAGTTCACAGGGGGCCTTGGAGCAGTACTTC.

The CDR3 protein is CASSNKETQYF. The CDR3 DNA follows: TGCGCCAGCAGCAATAAAGAGACCCAGTACTTC. This sequence joins TRBV5-1 and TRBJ2-5; unclear D gene. Between the trimmed V and J ends, which lost 4 bases and 3 bases, there was a span of 4 bases. From germline, CDR1 is SGHRS and CDR2 YFSETQ. The CDR3 extends over 11 amino acids.

The rearrangement joins TRBV29-1 to TRBJ2-1; no reliable D call. Germline V CDR1 and CDR2: SQVTM, ANQGSEA. The CDR3 is 14 amino acids. V was cut by 4 bases and J by 6 bases, with 16 bases left in between. The CDR3 region is CSVVVFSRGNEQFF. CDR3 nucleotides: TGCAGCGTTGTAGTATTCTCTCGCGGCAATGAGCAGTTCTTC.

J is TRBJ2-5 and V is TRBV7-3, with a weak D call TRBD2 (6 bases). V was cut by 5 bases and J by 4 bases, with 17 bases left in between. The CDR3 is made up of 15 amino acids. Germline CDR1 SGHTA, CDR2 FQGTGA. This chain's CDR3 is CASSPTGRGGETQYF. The CDR3, as DNA: TGTGCCAGCAGCCCAACGGGGCGGGGAGGAGAGACCCAGTACTTC.

A single count supports this clone. The chain uses TRBV10-3 and TRBJ2-5; D uncertain. The J call is doubtful: the DNA matches TRBJ2-7 better. CDR1 is ENHRY and CDR2 is SYGVKD in the germline V gene. This CDR3 contains 13 residues. CDR3 coding DNA: TGTGCCATCACCCAGGTCCCGTGGAACGAGCAGTACTTC. It is translated as CAITQVPWNEQYF.

The V and J genes are TRBV30 and TRBJ2-7, with D perhaps matching TRBD2 (6 bases). The germline gives CDR1 GTSNPN, CDR2 SVGIG (reference sequence). This CDR3 is 14 amino acids long. V lost 0 bases and J 6 bases, leaving 15 bases between the germline ends. CDR3 sequence reads: CAWSVGRLSVEQYF. For the CDR3, the DNA is TGTGCCTGGAGTGTAGGGAGGCTTTCGGTCGAGCAGTACTTC.

The chain uses TRBV19 and TRBJ1-4, with TRBD1 matching 7 bases. The germline V gene has CDR1 LNHDA and CDR2 SQIVND (reference sequence). The CDR3 is made up of 16 amino acids. The junction had 12 bases not matched to a gene; V was cut back by 3 bases and J by 8 bases. The CDR3 sequence is CASSIQSTGLGEKLFF. The CDR3 DNA is TGTGCCAGTAGTATCCAATCGACAGGGCTGGGAGAAAAACTGTTTTTT.

With regard to this clone: Germline is not matched at one junction end, which may reflect a read error. This sample also contains other DNA sequences that code for the same CDR3. The V gene is TRBV5-1, the J gene TRBJ2-5; 10 bases are a match to TRBD2. This CDR3 spans 15 amino acids. Germline CDR1 is SGHRS and CDR2 is YFSETQ. CDR3 in amino acids: CASSSRAGGLETQYF. DNA of the CDR3: TGTGCCAGCAGCTCCCGAGCGGGGGGGCTGGAGACCCAGTACTTC.

The gene calls are TRBV15 and TRBJ2-2; D is possibly TRBD2 (5 bases). The CDR3 has 14 residues. Germline V gives CDR1 LNHNV, CDR2 YYDKDF (reference sequence). Deletions cut 0 bases from V and 6 bases from J, with 8 bases between. The CDR3 loop reads CATSREEASGELFF. The DNA of the CDR3 is TGTGCCACCAGCAGAGAGGAGGCCTCCGGGGAGCTGTTTTTT.

The chain joins TRBV28 to TRBJ1-1; D unresolved. The CDR3 runs to 12 residues. Per the germline V gene, CDR1 is MDHEN and CDR2 is SYDVKM. Between the trimmed V and J ends, which lost 7 bases and 2 bases, there was a span of 8 bases. This chain's CDR3 is CASTTDNTEAFF. As DNA, the CDR3 is TGTGCCAGCACTACCGACAACACTGAAGCTTTCTTT.

The chain has TRBV6-5 and TRBJ1-1; D ambiguous. Germline V gene data show CDR1 as MNHEY and CDR2 as SVGAGI. Trimming pared 0 bases from V and 9 bases from J, leaving 14 bases between. This CDR3 region has 14 residues. For the CDR3, the DNA is TGTGCCAGCAGTTACTCGAGTCCAACCTCTAAAGCTTTCTTT. Translation: CASSYSSPTSKAFF.

DNA of the CDR3: TGCGCCAGCAGCTCAGGGCCCCTGGCTGAAGCTTTCTTT. This encodes CASSSGPLAEAFF. This chain joins TRBV5-1 and TRBJ1-1; a possible D gene is TRBD1 (5 bases). V shed 3 bases and J shed 6 bases, with 12 bases lying between them. Per the germline V gene, CDR1 is SGHRS and CDR2 is YFSETQ. The CDR3 covers 13 residues. Full variable domain (remainder filled in from reference TRBV5-1 and TRBJ1-1): KAGVTQTPRYLIKTRGQQVTLSCSPISGHRSVSWYQQTPGQGLQFLFEYFSETQRNKGNFPGRFSGRQFSNSRSEMNVSTLELGDSALYLCASSSGPLAEAFFGQGTRLTVV.

V is TRBV13 and J is TRBJ1-5; TRBD1 matches at 8 bases. J lost 4 bases, V lost 3 bases, and 5 bases had no gene match. CDR1 and CDR2 (germline): PRHDT, FYEKMQ (reference sequence). This CDR3 has 15 amino acids. The CDR3 reads CASSFQRTGNQPQHF. The CDR3 nucleotides are TGTGCCAGCAGCTTCCAGAGGACAGGGAATCAGCCCCAGCATTTT.

This rearrangement joins TRBV6-5 to TRBJ1-5; possible D gene TRBD1, 6 bases. Germline assignment: CDR1 MNHEY and CDR2 SVGAGI. There are 14 residues in the CDR3. Trimming removed 8 bases at V and 1 base at J, with 12 bases between. DNA of the CDR3: TGTGCCAGCCGGGGGGCGGGGAGCAATCAGCCCCAGCATTTT. It codes for CASRGAGSNQPQHF.